Below, 2 T cell receptor beta chains from the same sample are listed, as sequenced in a study of cytomegalovirus exposure and HLA in healthy donors. 13 Jbeta primers and 60 Vbeta primers were used for the PCR. Profiling relied on immunoSEQ multiplex PCR, and the TCRdb table lists in-frame clones only, not all of them. The sample has under 300,000 clones, approximately 80% seen once. The sequenced sample was PBMCs. These receptor sequences come from a woman aged 55-69 years in good health and CMV-seropositive.

The chain joins TRBV5-1 to TRBJ2-1; 8 bases agree with TRBD1. V lost 0 bases, J lost 12 bases, and 11 bases stayed unmatched. The CDR3 runs to 15 residues. Germline CDR1 reads SGHRS; CDR2 reads YFSETQ. The CDR3, as DNA: TGCGCCAGCAGCTTGGATGAAGGGACAGGTATGTGGCAGTTCTTC. This translates into CASSLDEGTGMWQFF.

The chain couples TRBV10-2 to TRBJ2-5; 8 nucleotides align to TRBD2. V was clipped by 5 bases and J by 3 bases; unmatched bases: 8. This CDR3 spans 15 amino acids. Germline V gene lookup returns CDR1 WSHSY and CDR2 SAAADI. The CDR3 bases are TGCGCCAGCAGTCGGTTCAGTAGCGGGAAAGAGACCCAGTACTTC. Encoded protein: CASSRFSSGKETQYF.